This T cell receptor (beta chain) was identified during a study of blood T cell repertoires in COVID-19. Study background: The United States, Italy and Spain provided the acute and convalescent COVID-19 samples. T cells, B-cell-depleted T cells, or PBMCs supplied cDNA or gDNA.

V lost 1 base and J 4 bases, leaving 10 bases between the germline ends. This CDR3 is built from 14 residues. CDR1 is LNHDA, CDR2 SQIVND, per germline (reference sequence). Authors' analysis steps: The authors estimated nucleated cell counts from reference gene primer amplification. Libraries were prepared by immunoSEQ multiplex PCR; TCRdb keeps only in-frame clonotypes and omits some of them. Clone size and V and J calls were adopted from that table, with D and trimming inferred from the DNA. There are 85,000 to 110,000 clones in the sample; around 84% occur only once, and 12% lies in the top ten. The chain uses TRBV19 and TRBJ2-5; unclear D gene. This clonotype was sampled from a human donor in a cohort sampled during active COVID-19. The sequencing sample was made of peripheral blood. The CDR3 here is CASSIGLGIETQYF. CDR3 in DNA: TGTGCCAGTAGTATAGGACTTGGAATAGAGACCCAGTACTTC.